These T cell receptor beta chains were read from a single sample in a study of cytomegalovirus exposure and HLA in healthy donors. Assay: immunoSEQ multiplex PCR; the TCRdb copy retains only in-frame clones and omits some. The table records 110,000 or so clones, 67% of them present only once. The sequencing sample was made of PBMCs. These receptors all come from a man younger than 30 in good health and CMV-seropositive. The CDR3 runs from the conserved cysteine through the conserved F or W. A clone size is listed for some rows: how often the clone was seen (once, few, many), or a class if it is expanded.

clone_size	v_call	j_call	cdr3_aa
-	TRBV6-1	TRBJ2-2	CASSRPGTTGELFF
-	TRBV10-1	TRBJ2-3	CASNPGGTDTQYF
-	TRBV4-1	TRBJ1-2	CASSHPAQGDYGYTF
few	TRBV10-2	TRBJ1-5	CASSDGRDQPQHF
-	TRBV5-6	TRBJ1-1	CASSLDQGWTEAFF
-	TRBV2	TRBJ2-5	CASSEERFQETQYF
-	TRBV18	TRBJ1-6	CASSARGGDSPLHF
few	TRBV5-4	TRBJ2-7	CASSQTRDRTSEQYF
-	TRBV9	TRBJ2-3	CASSVGRGRATDTQYF
-	TRBV6-5	TRBJ2-3	CASSYLGHQLTDTQYF
-	TRBV29-1	TRBJ2-2	CSVENRAAKDTGELFF
-	TRBV11-3	TRBJ2-1	CASSLVGGGATEQFF
-	TRBV6-5	TRBJ1-2	CASSSGGTENGYTF
-	TRBV25-1	TRBJ2-2	CASNIGTGELFF
-	TRBV5-6	TRBJ1-1	CASSQAGRNTEAFF
-	TRBV28	TRBJ1-3	CASSPPLGTGNTIYF
once	TRBV18	TRBJ2-3	CASSPPVTDTQYF
-	TRBV25-1	TRBJ2-1	CASSVTTPGRHNEQFF
few	TRBV29-1	TRBJ2-5	CSVHRGDETQYF
few	TRBV15	TRBJ1-5	CATSRGGYGVYSNQPQHF
few	TRBV2	TRBJ2-7	CAGGTSGGSDAYEQYF
-	TRBV5-1	TRBJ2-5	CASSLSGVQETQYF